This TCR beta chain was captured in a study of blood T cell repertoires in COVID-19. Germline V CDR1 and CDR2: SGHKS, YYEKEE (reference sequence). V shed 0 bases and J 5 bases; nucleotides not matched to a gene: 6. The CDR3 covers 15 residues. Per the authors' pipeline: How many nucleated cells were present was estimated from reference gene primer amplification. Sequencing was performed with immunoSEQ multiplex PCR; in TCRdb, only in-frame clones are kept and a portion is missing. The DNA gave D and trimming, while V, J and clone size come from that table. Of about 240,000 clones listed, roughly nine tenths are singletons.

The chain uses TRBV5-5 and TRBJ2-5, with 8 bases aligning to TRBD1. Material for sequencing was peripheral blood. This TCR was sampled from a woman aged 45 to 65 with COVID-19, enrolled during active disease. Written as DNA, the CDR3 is TGTGCCAGCAGCTTGGGACAGGGGTTTTTTGAGACCCAGTACTTC. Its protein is CASSLGQGFFETQYF.